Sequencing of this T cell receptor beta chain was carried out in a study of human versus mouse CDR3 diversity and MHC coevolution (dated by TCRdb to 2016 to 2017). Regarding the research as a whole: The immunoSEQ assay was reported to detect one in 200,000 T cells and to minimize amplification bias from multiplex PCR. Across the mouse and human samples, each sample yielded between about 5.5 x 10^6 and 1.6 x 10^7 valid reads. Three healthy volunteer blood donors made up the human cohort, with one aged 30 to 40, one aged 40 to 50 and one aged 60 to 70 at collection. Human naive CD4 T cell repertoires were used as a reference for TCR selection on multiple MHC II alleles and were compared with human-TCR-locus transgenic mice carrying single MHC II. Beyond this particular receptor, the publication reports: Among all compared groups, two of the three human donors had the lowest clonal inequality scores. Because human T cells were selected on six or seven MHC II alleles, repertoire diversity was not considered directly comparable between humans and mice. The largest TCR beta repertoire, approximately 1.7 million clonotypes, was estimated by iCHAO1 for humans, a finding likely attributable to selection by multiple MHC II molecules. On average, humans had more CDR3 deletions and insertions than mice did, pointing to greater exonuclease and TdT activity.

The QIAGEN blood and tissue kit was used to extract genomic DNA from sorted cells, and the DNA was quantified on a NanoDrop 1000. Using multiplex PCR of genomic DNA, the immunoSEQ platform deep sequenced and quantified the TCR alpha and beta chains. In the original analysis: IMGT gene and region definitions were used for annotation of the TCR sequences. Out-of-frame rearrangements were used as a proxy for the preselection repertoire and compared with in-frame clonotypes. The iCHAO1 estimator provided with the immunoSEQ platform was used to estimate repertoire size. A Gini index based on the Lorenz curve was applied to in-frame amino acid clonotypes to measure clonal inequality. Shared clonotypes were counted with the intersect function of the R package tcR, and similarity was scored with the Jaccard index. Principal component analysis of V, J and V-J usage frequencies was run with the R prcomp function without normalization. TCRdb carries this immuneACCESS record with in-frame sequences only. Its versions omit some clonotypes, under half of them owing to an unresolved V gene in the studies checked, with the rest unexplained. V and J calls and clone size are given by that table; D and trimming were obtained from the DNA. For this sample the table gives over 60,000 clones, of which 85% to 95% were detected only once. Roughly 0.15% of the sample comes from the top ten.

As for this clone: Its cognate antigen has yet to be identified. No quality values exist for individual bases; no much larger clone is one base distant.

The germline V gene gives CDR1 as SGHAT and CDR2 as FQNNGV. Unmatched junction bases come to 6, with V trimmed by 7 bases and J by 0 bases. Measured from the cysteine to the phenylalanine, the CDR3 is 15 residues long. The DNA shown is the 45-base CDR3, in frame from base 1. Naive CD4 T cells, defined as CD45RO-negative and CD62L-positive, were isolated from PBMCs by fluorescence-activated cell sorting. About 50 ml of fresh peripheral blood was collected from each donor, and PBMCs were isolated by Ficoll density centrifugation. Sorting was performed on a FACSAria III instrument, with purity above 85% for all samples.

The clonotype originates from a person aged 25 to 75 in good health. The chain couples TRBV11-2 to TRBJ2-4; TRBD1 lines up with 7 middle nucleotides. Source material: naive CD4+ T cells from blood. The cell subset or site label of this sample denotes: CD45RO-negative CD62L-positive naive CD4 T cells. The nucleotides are TGTGCCAGCAACCAAGGGGGCCTAGCCAAAAACATTCAGTACTTC. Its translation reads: CASNQGGLAKNIQYF.